Here is one T cell receptor (beta chain) with its context. The data derive from a study of blood T cell repertoires in COVID-19. As for the study in general: Both acute and convalescent COVID-19 samples were obtained from the United States, Italy and Spain. In each case, the material was cDNA or gDNA derived from T cells, B-cell-depleted T cells, or PBMCs.

The CDR3 is 15 amino acids. Germline CDR1 reads SEHNR; CDR2 reads FQNEAQ (reference sequence). V lost 5 bases and J 4 bases, leaving 17 bases between the germline ends. Source study methods: Reference gene primers were amplified, and this amplification served to estimate nucleated cell counts. TCRdb's table, derived via immunoSEQ multiplex PCR, lists solely in-frame clones and lacks some. V, J and clone size reflect that table, while D and trimming were determined from the DNA. Of fewer than 150,000 clones listed, more than 60% are singletons. Sequenced input: peripheral blood. V and J are TRBV7-9 and TRBJ1-1; D may be TRBD1 (6 bases). This receptor was identified in a man in his sixties or seventies with acute or convalescent COVID-19. The DNA for the CDR3 is TGTGCCAGCAGCACCACGGACAGAAGGTCCACTGAAGCTTTCTTT. This sequence encodes CASSTTDRRSTEAFF.